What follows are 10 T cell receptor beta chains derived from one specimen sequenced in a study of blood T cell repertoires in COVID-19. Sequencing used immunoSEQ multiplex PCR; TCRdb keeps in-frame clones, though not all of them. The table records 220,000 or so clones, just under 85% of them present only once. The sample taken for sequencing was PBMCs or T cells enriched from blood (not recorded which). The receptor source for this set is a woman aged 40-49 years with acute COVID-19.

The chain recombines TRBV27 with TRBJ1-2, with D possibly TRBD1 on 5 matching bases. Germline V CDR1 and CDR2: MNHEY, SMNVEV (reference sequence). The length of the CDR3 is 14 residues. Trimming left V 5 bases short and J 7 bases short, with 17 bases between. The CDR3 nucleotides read TGTGCCAGCAGTGGGCCCTGGGGGGAAGGTGGCTACACCTTC. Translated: CASSGPWGEGGYTF.

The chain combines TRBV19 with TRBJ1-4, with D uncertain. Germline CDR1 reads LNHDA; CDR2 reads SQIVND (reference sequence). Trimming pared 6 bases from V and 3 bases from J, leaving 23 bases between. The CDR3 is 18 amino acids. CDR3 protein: CASSTLKVNLAANEKLFF. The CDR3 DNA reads TGTGCCAGTAGCACCCTCAAGGTAAACCTCGCGGCTAATGAAAAACTGTTTTTT.

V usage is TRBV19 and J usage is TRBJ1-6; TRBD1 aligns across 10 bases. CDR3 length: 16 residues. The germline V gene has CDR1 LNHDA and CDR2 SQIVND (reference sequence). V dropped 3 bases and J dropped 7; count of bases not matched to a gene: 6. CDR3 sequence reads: CASSIRDRGPNSPLHF. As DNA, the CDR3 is TGTGCCAGTAGTATCCGGGACAGGGGACCAAATTCACCCCTCCACTTT.

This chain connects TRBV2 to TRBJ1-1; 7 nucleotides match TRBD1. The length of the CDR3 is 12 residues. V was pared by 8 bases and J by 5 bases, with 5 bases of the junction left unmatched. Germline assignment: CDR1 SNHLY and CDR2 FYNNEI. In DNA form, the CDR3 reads TGTGCCAGCCAACAGGGGTTTACTGAAGCTTTCTTT. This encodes CASQQGFTEAFF.

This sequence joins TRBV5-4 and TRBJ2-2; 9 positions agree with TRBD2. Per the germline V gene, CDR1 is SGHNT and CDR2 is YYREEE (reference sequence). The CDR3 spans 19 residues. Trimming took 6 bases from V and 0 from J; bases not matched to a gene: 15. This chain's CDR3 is CASTTKSSGGHPNTGELFF. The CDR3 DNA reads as TGTGCCAGCACCACTAAGTCAAGCGGGGGGCATCCGAACACCGGGGAGCTGTTTTTT.

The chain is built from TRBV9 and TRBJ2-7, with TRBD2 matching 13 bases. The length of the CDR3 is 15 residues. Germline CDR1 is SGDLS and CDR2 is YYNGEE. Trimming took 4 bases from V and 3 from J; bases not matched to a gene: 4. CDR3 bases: TGTGCCAGCAGCTCCGGGACTAGCGGGGTCTACGAGCAGTACTTC. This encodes CASSSGTSGVYEQYF.

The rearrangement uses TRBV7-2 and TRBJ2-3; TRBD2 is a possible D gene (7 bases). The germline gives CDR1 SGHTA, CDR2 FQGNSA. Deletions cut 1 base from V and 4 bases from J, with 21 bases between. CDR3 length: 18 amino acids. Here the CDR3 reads CASSLVREGGQNADTQYF. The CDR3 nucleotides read TGTGCCAGCAGCTTAGTTCGTGAGGGGGGGCAAAATGCAGATACGCAGTATTTT.

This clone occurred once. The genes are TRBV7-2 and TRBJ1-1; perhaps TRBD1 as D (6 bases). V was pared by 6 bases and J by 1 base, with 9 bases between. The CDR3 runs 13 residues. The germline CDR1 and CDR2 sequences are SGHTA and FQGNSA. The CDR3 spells CASSKGQNTEAFF. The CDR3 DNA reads TGTGCCAGCAGTAAGGGACAGAACACTGAAGCTTTCTTT.

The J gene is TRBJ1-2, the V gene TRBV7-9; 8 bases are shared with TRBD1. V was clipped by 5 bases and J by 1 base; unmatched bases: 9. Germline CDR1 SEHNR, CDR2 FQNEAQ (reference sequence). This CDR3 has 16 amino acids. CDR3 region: CASSPHHRGNNYGYTF. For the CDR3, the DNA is TGTGCCAGCAGCCCTCATCACAGGGGGAATAACTATGGCTACACCTTC.

The CDR3 reads CASSTGGQQPQHF. The CDR3 DNA reads as TGTGCCAGCAGCACAGGGGGCCAGCAGCCCCAGCATTTT. The chain uses TRBV12-3 or TRBV12-4 and TRBJ1-5; 9 nucleotides align to TRBD1. V lost 6 bases to trimming and J lost 7 bases; unmatched junction nucleotides: 4. The CDR3 consists of 13 residues.